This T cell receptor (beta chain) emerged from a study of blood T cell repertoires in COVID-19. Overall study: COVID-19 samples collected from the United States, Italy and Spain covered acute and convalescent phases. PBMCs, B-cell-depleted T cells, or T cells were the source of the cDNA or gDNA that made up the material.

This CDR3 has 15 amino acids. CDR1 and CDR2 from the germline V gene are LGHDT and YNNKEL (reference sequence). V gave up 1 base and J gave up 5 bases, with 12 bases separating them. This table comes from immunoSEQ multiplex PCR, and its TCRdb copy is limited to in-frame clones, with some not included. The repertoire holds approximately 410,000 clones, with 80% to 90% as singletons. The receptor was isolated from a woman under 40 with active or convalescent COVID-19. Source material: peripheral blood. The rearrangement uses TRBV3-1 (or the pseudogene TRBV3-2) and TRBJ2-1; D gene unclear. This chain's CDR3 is CASSQGSRVDNEQFF. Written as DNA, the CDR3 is TGTGCCAGCAGCCAAGGATCTCGGGTCGACAATGAGCAGTTCTTC.